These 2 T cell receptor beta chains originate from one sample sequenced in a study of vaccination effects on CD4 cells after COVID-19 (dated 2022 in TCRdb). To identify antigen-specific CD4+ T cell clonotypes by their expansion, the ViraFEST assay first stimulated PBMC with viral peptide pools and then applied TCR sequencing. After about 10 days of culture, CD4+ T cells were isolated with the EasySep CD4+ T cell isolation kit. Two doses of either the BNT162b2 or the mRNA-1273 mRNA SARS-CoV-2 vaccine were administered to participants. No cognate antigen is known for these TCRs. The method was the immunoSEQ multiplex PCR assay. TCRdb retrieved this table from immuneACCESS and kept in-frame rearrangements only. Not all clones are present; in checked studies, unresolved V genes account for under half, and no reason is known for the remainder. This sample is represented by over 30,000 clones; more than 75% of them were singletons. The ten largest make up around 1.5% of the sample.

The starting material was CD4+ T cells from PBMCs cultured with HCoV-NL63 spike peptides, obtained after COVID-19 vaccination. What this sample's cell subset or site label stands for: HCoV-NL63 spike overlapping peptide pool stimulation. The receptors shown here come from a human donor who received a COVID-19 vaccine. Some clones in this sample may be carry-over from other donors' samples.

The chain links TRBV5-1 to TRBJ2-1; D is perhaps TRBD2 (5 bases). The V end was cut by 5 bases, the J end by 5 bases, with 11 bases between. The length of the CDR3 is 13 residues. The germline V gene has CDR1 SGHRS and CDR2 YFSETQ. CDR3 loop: CASSFDGNNEQFF. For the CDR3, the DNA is TGCGCCAGCAGTTTCGACGGGAACAATGAGCAGTTCTTC.

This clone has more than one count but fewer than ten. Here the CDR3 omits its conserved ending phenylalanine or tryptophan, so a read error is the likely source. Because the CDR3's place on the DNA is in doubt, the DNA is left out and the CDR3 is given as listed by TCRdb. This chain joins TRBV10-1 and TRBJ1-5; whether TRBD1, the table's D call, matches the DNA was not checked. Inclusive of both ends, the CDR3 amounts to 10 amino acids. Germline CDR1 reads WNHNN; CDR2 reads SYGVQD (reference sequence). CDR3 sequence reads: CASRIGQGTS.